Listed below are T cell receptor beta chains from one sample, sequenced in a study of beta chain features in type 1 diabetes. Generated by immunoSEQ multiplex PCR, the TCRdb table keeps only in-frame clones and is missing some. The sample contains tens of thousands of clones, approximately 59% of which appear only once. The sequenced material came from Tregs from blood. Receptors were obtained from a woman aged 18-30 years in good health. Both conserved end residues are part of each CDR3. D genes are given only for firm matches. Clone size is stated in some rows and not others, as once, few, many or a class when expanded.

j_call: TRBJ1-5
clone_size: NA
d_call: NA
v_call: TRBV27
cdr3_nt: TGTGCCAGCAGTTCAATAGCCCGGACAGTTAGCAATCAGCCCCAGCATTTT
cdr3_aa: CASSSIARTVSNQPQHF

j_call: TRBJ2-5
clone_size: NA
d_call: TRBD2
v_call: TRBV20-1
cdr3_nt: TGCAGTGCAAAGCGGGGGGAGACCCAGTACTTC
cdr3_aa: CSAKRGETQYF

j_call: TRBJ2-7
clone_size: NA
d_call: TRBD1
v_call: TRBV10-3
cdr3_nt: TGTGCCATCAGTGAACCCCGAGGGACAGGGATTGGCGAGCAGTACTTC
cdr3_aa: CAISEPRGTGIGEQYF

j_call: TRBJ1-6
clone_size: NA
d_call: TRBD1
v_call: TRBV19
cdr3_nt: TGTGCCAGTAGTATGCAAACAGGGGGCTATAATTCACCCCTCCACTTT
cdr3_aa: CASSMQTGGYNSPLHF

j_call: TRBJ2-1
clone_size: few
d_call: NA
v_call: TRBV7-9
cdr3_nt: TGTGCCAGCAGCTTAGGTAACATCCCCAATGAGCAGTTCTTC
cdr3_aa: CASSLGNIPNEQFF

j_call: TRBJ2-1
clone_size: NA
d_call: TRBD2
v_call: TRBV5-1
cdr3_nt: TGCGCCAGCAGGCCGCGGACTAGCGGACTGGACAATGAGCAGTTCTTC
cdr3_aa: CASRPRTSGLDNEQFF

j_call: TRBJ1-1
clone_size: NA
d_call: NA
v_call: TRBV10-3
cdr3_nt: TGTGCCATCAAGGGGGGGATTCTGAACACTGAAGCTTTCTTT
cdr3_aa: CAIKGGILNTEAFF

j_call: TRBJ2-2
clone_size: NA
d_call: TRBD1
v_call: TRBV10-2
cdr3_nt: TGCGCCAGCAGAACTACAGGGGGCCCCGGGGAGCTGTTTTTT
cdr3_aa: CASRTTGGPGELFF

j_call: TRBJ2-3
clone_size: few
d_call: NA
v_call: TRBV5-1
cdr3_nt: TGTGCCAGCAGCTTGGTACAACAGCTTAACACAGATACGCAGTATTTT
cdr3_aa: CASSLVQQLNTDTQYF

j_call: TRBJ2-7
clone_size: NA
d_call: NA
v_call: TRBV5-1
cdr3_nt: TGCGCCAGCAGCTTGGATGCTTTAACAGGAGCCTACGAGCAGTACTTC
cdr3_aa: CASSLDALTGAYEQYF

j_call: TRBJ1-1
clone_size: NA
d_call: TRBD1
v_call: TRBV5-1
cdr3_nt: TGCGCCAGCAGCCTTGTACAGGGGGGCACTGAAGCTTTCTTT
cdr3_aa: CASSLVQGGTEAFF

j_call: TRBJ2-7
clone_size: NA
d_call: NA
v_call: TRBV10-3
cdr3_nt: TGTGCCATCAGTGATTTGGCCCGGAGGGTTGGGGAGCAGTACTTC
cdr3_aa: CAISDLARRVGEQYF

j_call: TRBJ2-3
clone_size: NA
d_call: TRBD2
v_call: TRBV30
cdr3_nt: TGTGCCTGGAGGGCACTGGGACTAGCGGGGGGGGGCGTCAGCACAGATACGCAGTATTTT
cdr3_aa: CAWRALGLAGGGVSTDTQYF

j_call: TRBJ2-7
clone_size: NA
d_call: NA
v_call: TRBV5-1
cdr3_nt: TGCGCCAGCAGCTTGGACGTAGACTACGAGCAGTACTTC
cdr3_aa: CASSLDVDYEQYF

j_call: TRBJ2-2
clone_size: NA
d_call: NA
v_call: TRBV19
cdr3_nt: TGTGCCAGTAGTATACCCCCGGGTACCGGGGAGCTGTTTTTT
cdr3_aa: CASSIPPGTGELFF

j_call: TRBJ2-5
clone_size: NA
d_call: NA
v_call: TRBV28
cdr3_nt: TGTGCCAGCAGTTTACTTCCAAGGGGCCTGGAGACCCAGTACTTC
cdr3_aa: CASSLLPRGLETQYF

j_call: TRBJ1-3
clone_size: medium-sized
d_call: NA
v_call: TRBV7-2
cdr3_nt: TGTGCCAGCAGCTTCCCCGACAGTGGAAACACCATATATTTT
cdr3_aa: CASSFPDSGNTIYF

j_call: TRBJ2-7
clone_size: NA
d_call: NA
v_call: TRBV6-5
cdr3_nt: TGTGCCAGCAGTTTCCAGGACGGGGGTCTCTACGAGCAGTACTTC
cdr3_aa: CASSFQDGGLYEQYF

j_call: TRBJ2-1
clone_size: once
d_call: NA
v_call: TRBV5-1
cdr3_nt: TGCGCCAGCAGGGATACTAGAGGCAATGAGCAGTTCTTC
cdr3_aa: CASRDTRGNEQFF

j_call: TRBJ1-6
clone_size: NA
d_call: NA
v_call: TRBV18
cdr3_nt: TGTGCCAGCTCACCAGCACAGGCAAATTCACCCCTCCACTTT
cdr3_aa: CASSPAQANSPLHF

j_call: TRBJ1-2
clone_size: NA
d_call: TRBD1
v_call: TRBV19
cdr3_nt: TGTGCCAGTAGTATAGACCGACAGGGGACCTATGGCTACACCTTC
cdr3_aa: CASSIDRQGTYGYTF

j_call: TRBJ1-2
clone_size: NA
d_call: TRBD1
v_call: TRBV30
cdr3_nt: TGTGCCTTGAGGGGGCGCGGCTATGGCTACACCTTC
cdr3_aa: CALRGRGYGYTF

j_call: TRBJ2-1
clone_size: NA
d_call: NA
v_call: TRBV9
cdr3_nt: TGTGCCAGCAGCGGACTAGTTCGGAATGAGCAGTTCTTC
cdr3_aa: CASSGLVRNEQFF

j_call: TRBJ2-5
clone_size: NA
d_call: NA
v_call: TRBV7-2
cdr3_nt: TGTGCCAGCAGCTTAGCGTTACTACAAGAGACCCAGTACTTC
cdr3_aa: CASSLALLQETQYF

j_call: TRBJ1-2
clone_size: NA
d_call: TRBD1
v_call: TRBV7-8
cdr3_nt: TGTGCCAGCGGTTACAGGGGAAGTGACTATGGCTACACCTTC
cdr3_aa: CASGYRGSDYGYTF

j_call: TRBJ1-3
clone_size: NA
d_call: NA
v_call: TRBV7-2
cdr3_nt: TGTGCCAGCAGCATCTCCAGGGGAAACACCATATATTTT
cdr3_aa: CASSISRGNTIYF

j_call: TRBJ2-1
clone_size: NA
d_call: NA
v_call: TRBV6-6
cdr3_nt: TGTGCCAGCACCGGACAGTTATACAATGAGCAGTTCTTC
cdr3_aa: CASTGQLYNEQFF

j_call: TRBJ1-1
clone_size: NA
d_call: NA
v_call: TRBV9
cdr3_nt: TGTGCCAGCAGCGTGGGCAGTCTGGGTTTCACTGAAGCTTTCTTT
cdr3_aa: CASSVGSLGFTEAFF

j_call: TRBJ2-2
clone_size: once
d_call: NA
v_call: TRBV6-6
cdr3_nt: TGTGCCAGCAGTTACTCCCTCGTCCATGGGCTTGGGGAGCTGTTTTTT
cdr3_aa: CASSYSLVHGLGELFF

j_call: TRBJ1-1
clone_size: NA
d_call: NA
v_call: TRBV10-3
cdr3_nt: TGTGCCATCAGTGAGTTGGGGGGCACTGAAGCTTTCTTT
cdr3_aa: CAISELGGTEAFF

j_call: TRBJ1-1
clone_size: NA
d_call: TRBD1
v_call: TRBV7-3
cdr3_nt: TGTGCCAGCAGTGGCGGGACAGGGACAACTGAAGCTTTCTTT
cdr3_aa: CASSGGTGTTEAFF

j_call: TRBJ2-7
clone_size: NA
d_call: NA
v_call: TRBV30
cdr3_nt: TGTGCCTGGAGCAGGGGGGCTAGCAGCTACGAGCAGTACTTC
cdr3_aa: CAWSRGASSYEQYF

j_call: TRBJ1-6
clone_size: few
d_call: TRBD1
v_call: TRBV30
cdr3_nt: TGTGCCTGGAGTGTGACAGGGACGCGGGAATCCCCCCTCCACTTT
cdr3_aa: CAWSVTGTRESPLHF

j_call: TRBJ2-1
clone_size: NA
d_call: TRBD2
v_call: TRBV5-1
cdr3_nt: TGCGCCAGCAGCCCCGGACTAGCGGCACAGTTCTTC
cdr3_aa: CASSPGLAAQFF

j_call: TRBJ1-2
clone_size: few
d_call: NA
v_call: TRBV30
cdr3_nt: TGTGCCTGGTTGATTCCTACCAACTATGGCTACACCTTC
cdr3_aa: CAWLIPTNYGYTF

j_call: TRBJ1-2
clone_size: NA
d_call: NA
v_call: TRBV6-1
cdr3_nt: TGTGCCAGCAGCCTCCTCGGGTCTTCCCCGGATGGCTACACCTTC
cdr3_aa: CASSLLGSSPDGYTF

j_call: TRBJ1-2
clone_size: NA
d_call: NA
v_call: TRBV5-1
cdr3_nt: TGCGCCAGCACCGGCCAGGGAACTGGCTACACCTTC
cdr3_aa: CASTGQGTGYTF

j_call: TRBJ1-1
clone_size: NA
d_call: NA
v_call: TRBV7-8
cdr3_nt: TGTGCCAGCAGCGCCCGGGGGGTTCTGGCGAACACTGAAGCTTTCTTT
cdr3_aa: CASSARGVLANTEAFF

j_call: TRBJ2-7
clone_size: NA
d_call: TRBD2
v_call: TRBV6-6
cdr3_nt: TGTGCCAGCAGTCCCTTTAGCGGGGGCTACGAGCAGTACTTC
cdr3_aa: CASSPFSGGYEQYF

j_call: TRBJ2-2
clone_size: NA
d_call: TRBD2
v_call: TRBV6-5
cdr3_nt: TGTGCCATTTCCCGGGGGGGGAGGGCCACCGGGGAGCTGTTTTTT
cdr3_aa: CAISRGGRATGELFF

j_call: TRBJ1-1
clone_size: NA
d_call: NA
v_call: TRBV6-1
cdr3_nt: TGTGCCAGCAGTGAAGGACAGCTCATGAACACTGAAGCTTTCTTT
cdr3_aa: CASSEGQLMNTEAFF

j_call: TRBJ2-7
clone_size: NA
d_call: TRBD2
v_call: TRBV6-5
cdr3_nt: TGTGCCAGCAGCTATCAACTAGCGGGAGTCTACGAGCAGTACTTC
cdr3_aa: CASSYQLAGVYEQYF

j_call: TRBJ2-7
clone_size: few
d_call: TRBD1
v_call: TRBV7-9
cdr3_nt: TGTGCCAGCAGCTTAGCGGGAACGGGACAGAGCTCCTACGAGCAGTACTTC
cdr3_aa: CASSLAGTGQSSYEQYF

j_call: TRBJ2-1
clone_size: NA
d_call: TRBD2
v_call: TRBV2
cdr3_nt: TGTGCCAGCAGGATGCGGGAGACGGAATACAATGAGCAGTTCTTC
cdr3_aa: CASRMRETEYNEQFF

j_call: TRBJ2-7
clone_size: once
d_call: TRBD2
v_call: TRBV18
cdr3_nt: TGTGCCAGCTCACCAAGCGGGGGAGACTACGAGCAGTACTTC
cdr3_aa: CASSPSGGDYEQYF

j_call: TRBJ1-1
clone_size: few
d_call: NA
v_call: TRBV7-9
cdr3_nt: TGTGCCAGCAGCCTCAGAGGCGGCGGGAACACTGAAGCTTTCTTT
cdr3_aa: CASSLRGGGNTEAFF

j_call: TRBJ1-2
clone_size: NA
d_call: NA
v_call: TRBV27
cdr3_nt: TGTGCCAGCAGTTTAGGGGGGACTGGCTACACCTTC
cdr3_aa: CASSLGGTGYTF

j_call: TRBJ1-5
clone_size: NA
d_call: NA
v_call: TRBV7-9
cdr3_nt: TGTGCCAGCAGCTCCACAGTTGGTCAGCCCCAGCATTTT
cdr3_aa: CASSSTVGQPQHF

j_call: TRBJ2-1
clone_size: few
d_call: TRBD1
v_call: TRBV10-3
cdr3_nt: TGTGCCATCGGGACAGGAGCCAACAATGAGCAGTTCTTC
cdr3_aa: CAIGTGANNEQFF

j_call: TRBJ1-1
clone_size: few
d_call: TRBD1
v_call: TRBV7-9
cdr3_nt: TGTGCCAGCAGCCAGTGGGACAGAGGAGGCACTGAAGCTTTCTTT
cdr3_aa: CASSQWDRGGTEAFF

j_call: TRBJ2-7
clone_size: few
d_call: TRBD1
v_call: TRBV5-1
cdr3_nt: TGCGCCAGCAGCTTGGGGGGGACAGGGGCCTACGAGCAGTACTTC
cdr3_aa: CASSLGGTGAYEQYF

j_call: TRBJ2-6
clone_size: few
d_call: NA
v_call: TRBV18
cdr3_nt: TGTGCCAGCTCACCTACGGTTTCTGGGGCCAACGTCCTGACTTTC
cdr3_aa: CASSPTVSGANVLTF

j_call: TRBJ2-1
clone_size: few
d_call: TRBD1
v_call: TRBV6-5
cdr3_nt: TGTGCCAGCAGCTTCGGGACAGGCGTATACAATGAGCAGTTCTTC
cdr3_aa: CASSFGTGVYNEQFF

j_call: TRBJ2-6
clone_size: few
d_call: NA
v_call: TRBV23-1
cdr3_nt: TGCGCCAGCAGTCAATCAGAGGTCCCCGTCAGATGTGGGGCCAACGTCCTGACTTTC
cdr3_aa: CASSQSEVPVRCGANVLTF

j_call: TRBJ2-5
clone_size: NA
d_call: TRBD1
v_call: TRBV5-1
cdr3_nt: TGCGCCAGCAGCTTGGTGACAGGGACCCAGCAGTACTTC
cdr3_aa: CASSLVTGTQQYF